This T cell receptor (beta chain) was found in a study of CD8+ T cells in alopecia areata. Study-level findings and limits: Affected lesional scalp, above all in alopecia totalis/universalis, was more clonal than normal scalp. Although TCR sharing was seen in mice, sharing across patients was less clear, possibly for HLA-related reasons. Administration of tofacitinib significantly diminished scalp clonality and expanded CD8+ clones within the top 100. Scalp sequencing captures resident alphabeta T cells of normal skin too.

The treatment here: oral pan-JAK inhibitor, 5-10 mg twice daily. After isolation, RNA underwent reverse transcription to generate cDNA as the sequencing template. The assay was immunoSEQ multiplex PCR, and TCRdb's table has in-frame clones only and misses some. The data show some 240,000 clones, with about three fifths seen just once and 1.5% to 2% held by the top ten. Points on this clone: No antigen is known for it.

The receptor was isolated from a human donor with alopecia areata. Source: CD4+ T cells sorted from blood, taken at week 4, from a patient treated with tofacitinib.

For the CDR3, the DNA is TGTGCCAGCAGCGTCCTCGCCGGGGGGGCCTACGAGCAGTACTTC. Protein sequence: CASSVLAGGAYEQYF. This chain connects TRBV9 to TRBJ2-7; 8 bases match TRBD2. The CDR3 has 15 residues. Germline lookup yields CDR1 SGDLS and CDR2 YYNGEE. The V segment lost 2 bases and the J segment 2 bases; nucleotides outside the gene matches: 6.